The rows below give T cell receptor beta chains drawn from one sample of a study of liver allograft versus peripheral blood T cells. TCRdb processed the reads anew with MiXCR; each CDR3 protein has one entry. The profile shows 15,000 or so distinct CDR3 sequences, 25% to 35% of them singletons. The receptors were sampled from a human patient who had a liver transplant. Among the T cells, some may be from the graft donor. Each CDR3 is given with its conserved first and last residue. D genes are given only for firm matches. Clone size, where shown, is once, few, many, or a class for clones that have expanded.

>NA|TRBJ2-1|TRBD2|TRBV3-1
TGTGCCAGCAGCCACTCCCCTAGCGGGGGCTACAATGAGCAGTTCTTC
CASSHSPSGGYNEQFF
>medium-sized|TRBJ2-2|NA|TRBV7-9
TGTGCCAGCAGCATGGGCCTCGCGAACACCGGGGAGCTGTTTTTT
CASSMGLANTGELFF
>NA|TRBJ2-7|TRBD1|TRBV6-5
TGTGCCAGCAGTTATCAGGGGGAAGTTGGCGAGCAGTACTTC
CASSYQGEVGEQYF
>NA|TRBJ2-7|TRBD2|TRBV6-2/TRBV6-3
TGTGCCAGCAGTTTTAGCGGGGGCTACGAGCAGTACTTC
CASSFSGGYEQYF
>NA|TRBJ2-2|TRBD2|TRBV5-4
TGTGCCAGCATCCCGCCGGGACTAGCGGGGGGATTTTACACCGGGGAGCTGTTTTTT
CASIPPGLAGGFYTGELFF
>NA|TRBJ2-1|NA|TRBV10-2
TGCGCCAGCAGAAACTCCCCGTACAGGGAGCCCAAGGGTGAGCAGTTCTTC
CASRNSPYREPKGEQFF
>medium-sized|TRBJ2-5|NA|TRBV6-1
TGTGCCAGCAGTGTCGGAGATTGGGAAGAGACCCAGTACTTC
CASSVGDWEETQYF
>medium-sized|TRBJ2-7|NA|TRBV6-1
TGTGCCAGCAGGACCGGACAGAATAACTACGAGCAGTACTTC
CASRTGQNNYEQYF
>NA|TRBJ1-1|NA|TRBV20-1
TGCAGTGCTAGAGCAGCCTTGAACACTGAAGCTTTCTTT
CSARAALNTEAFF
>few|TRBJ1-5|NA|TRBV28
TGTGCCAGCAGTCAATCAACAAGACGCCAGCCCCAGCATTTT
CASSQSTRRQPQHF
>many|TRBJ2-7|NA|TRBV6-5
TGTGCCAGCAGGCGACGGACAGAAAGCTCCTACGAGCAGTACTTC
CASRRRTESSYEQYF
>few|TRBJ2-3|TRBD2|TRBV11-2
TGTGCCAGCAGCTCCCCCGAGACTAGCGGGAGAACCTACACAGATACGCAGTATTTT
CASSSPETSGRTYTDTQYF
>medium-sized|TRBJ1-1|NA|TRBV29-1
TGCAGCGTTGACAGGACACTCATGAACACTGAAGCTTTCTTT
CSVDRTLMNTEAFF
>NA|TRBJ2-7|TRBD1|TRBV11-3
TGTGCCAGCGGCTTCGGACAGGGACGCTACGAGCAGTACTTC
CASGFGQGRYEQYF
>few|TRBJ1-1|TRBD1|TRBV6-5
TGTGCCAGCAGTTACTCGAGGACAGGGAGGATTTTTGGGACTGAAGCTTTCTTT
CASSYSRTGRIFGTEAFF
>medium-sized|TRBJ1-6|NA|TRBV6-2/TRBV6-3
TGTGCCAGCAGTCGGGACGGAAGTAATTCACCCCTCCACTTT
CASSRDGSNSPLHF
>medium-sized|TRBJ1-1|NA|TRBV13
TGTGCCAGCACCGTCGTGGCGGGGACCACTGAAGCTTTCTTT
CASTVVAGTTEAFF
>medium-sized|TRBJ1-3|NA|TRBV6-5
TGTGCCAGCAGTTACAGAGTAACCTCTGGAAACACCATATATTTT
CASSYRVTSGNTIYF
>NA|TRBJ1-2|NA|TRBV7-3
TGTGCCAGCAGCTTAACCCCAGGGGACTATGGCTACACCTTC
CASSLTPGDYGYTF
>medium-sized|TRBJ2-6|NA|TRBV9
TGTGCCAGCAGCGTAGTTGGGGGCTCTGGGGCCAACGTCCTGACTTTC
CASSVVGGSGANVLTF
>NA|TRBJ2-3|NA|TRBV20-1
TGCAGTGCTCCGAGGGGAGGTCGTTATCGCACAGATACGCAGTATTTT
CSAPRGGRYRTDTQYF
>NA|TRBJ1-5|NA|TRBV6-5
TGTGCCAGCAGTTCCTCATCTGGGGGGTATAGCAATCAGCCCCAGCATTTT
CASSSSSGGYSNQPQHF
>many|TRBJ1-4|NA|TRBV6-1
TGTGCCAGCACGCGGCAGGTTAATGAAAAACTGTTTTTT
CASTRQVNEKLFF
>NA|TRBJ2-3|TRBD1|TRBV18
TGTGCCAGCTCTCGGGACAGGTTTGATACGCAGTATTTT
CASSRDRFDTQYF
>many|TRBJ2-2|TRBD2|TRBV6-6
TGTGCCAGCAGTCCAACCGGGGGGACGTTGAACACCGGGGAGCTGTTTTTT
CASSPTGGTLNTGELFF
>NA|TRBJ1-5|TRBD1|TRBV7-9
TGTGCCAGCAGTCCAGGGGGGGTAGCTCAGCCCCAGCATTTT
CASSPGGVAQPQHF
>NA|TRBJ1-1|NA|TRBV11-2
TGTGCCAGCACAAGAGGGGCGAGGGGCAAGTTTCCAGGTGAAGCTTTCTTT
CASTRGARGKFPGEAFF
>NA|TRBJ2-7|TRBD1|TRBV12-3/TRBV12-4
TGTGCCAGCAGTAGAACAGGGGGCAGTTACGAGCAGTACTTC
CASSRTGGSYEQYF
>medium-sized|TRBJ1-1|NA|TRBV18
TGTGCCAGCTCACCCCCAGGGGCAGTCACTGAAGCTTTCTTT
CASSPPGAVTEAFF
>few|TRBJ2-3|TRBD2|TRBV20-1
TGCAGTGCTAGAGTCCCCGGGAGGCCGACAGATACGCAGTATTTT
CSARVPGRPTDTQYF
>many|TRBJ1-2|NA|TRBV19
TGTGCCAGTAGGAGAGGAGGGGATGGATCCTACACCTTC
CASRRGGDGSYTF
>many|TRBJ2-7|NA|TRBV29-1
TGCAGCGTTGGCCTTGGTCGGGGGTACGAGCAGTACTTC
CSVGLGRGYEQYF
>NA|TRBJ2-1|NA|TRBV20-1
TGCAGTGCCGAGGCGTTAGGCTCTTATGAGCAGTTCTTC
CSAEALGSYEQFF
>medium-sized|TRBJ1-2|TRBD1|TRBV19
TGTGCCAGTAATCAACAGGGGGCGCAAAGCTATGGCTACACCTTC
CASNQQGAQSYGYTF
>few|TRBJ1-4|TRBD1|TRBV5-6
TGTGCCAGCAGTCAAAGACAGGGGGGGGGTGAAAAACTGTTTTTT
CASSQRQGGGEKLFF
>NA|TRBJ1-3|NA|TRBV20-1
TGCAGTGCTAATGTAGACTCTGGAAACACCATATATTTT
CSANVDSGNTIYF
>NA|TRBJ2-1|TRBD2|TRBV7-9
TGTGCCAACAGCTTAGAGCGGGGTGCCGACTCCTACAATGAGCAGTTCTTC
CANSLERGADSYNEQFF
>medium-sized|TRBJ1-6|TRBD1|TRBV6-6
TGTGCCAGCAGTTCAGCCCAACCAGGGACAGGGGGCGCGCTTAATTCACCCCTCCACTTT
CASSSAQPGTGGALNSPLHF
>once|TRBJ1-5|NA|TRBV7-2
TGTGCCAGCAGCTTAGTAGGGGGACGCAATCAGCCCCAGCATTTT
CASSLVGGRNQPQHF
>few|TRBJ2-7|TRBD1|TRBV6-1
TGTGCCAGCAGACTCGGGACAGGGGCCTCCTACGAGCAGTACTTC
CASRLGTGASYEQYF
>many|TRBJ2-5|NA|TRBV19
TGTGCCAGTAGTGCCGGGACCGAAAGGTCAGAGACCCAGTACTTC
CASSAGTERSETQYF
>few|TRBJ1-6|NA|TRBV30
TGTGCCTGGAGGGGGACAAATCCATTGAATTCACCCCTCCACTTT
CAWRGTNPLNSPLHF
>many|TRBJ2-5|TRBD1|TRBV6-2/TRBV6-3
TGTGCCAGCAGGGTTCGGGACAGGGGAAAAGAGACCCAGTACTTC
CASRVRDRGKETQYF
>many|TRBJ2-7|TRBD2|TRBV18
TGTGCCAGCTCACCACCTAGCGGGAGAGTCGGCGAGCAGTACTTC
CASSPPSGRVGEQYF
>NA|TRBJ2-1|TRBD2|TRBV20-1
TGCAGTGCTAGTAGCGGGACTAACTATTACAATGAGCAGTTCTTC
CSASSGTNYYNEQFF